The 18 T cell receptor beta chains below come from one sample, sequenced in a study of cytomegalovirus exposure and HLA in healthy donors. PCR employed 60 Vbeta and 13 Jbeta primers. Repertoires were generated with immunoSEQ multiplex PCR, while TCRdb's copy carries only in-frame clones and drops some. This table has fewer than 200,000 clones, roughly 79% appearing once. Sequencing was performed on PBMCs. The receptors here all came from a woman in her forties or fifties in good health and CMV-seropositive.

The J gene is TRBJ1-5, the V gene TRBV29-1; D is undetermined. The germline V gene has CDR1 SQVTM and CDR2 ANQGSEA. V was cut by 7 bases and J by 4 bases, with 14 bases left in between. This CDR3 is built from 13 residues. CDR3 residues: CSAGDSKNQPQHF. The CDR3 bases are TGCAGCGCGGGTGATTCGAAGAATCAGCCCCAGCATTTT.

V usage is TRBV7-2 and J usage is TRBJ2-3; 8 bases agree with TRBD2. The CDR3 totals 17 residues. Germline V gene sequence: CDR1 SGHTA, CDR2 FQGNSA. The V segment lost 4 bases and the J segment 6 bases; nucleotides outside the gene matches: 15. The CDR3 region is CASSSGTGRGGGDTQYF. CDR3 bases: TGTGCCAGCAGCTCTGGGACCGGCCGGGGGGGCGGGGATACGCAGTATTTT.

About this clone: An end of the junction differs from the germline gene, which may be a read error. The CDR3 region has the DNA TGTGCCAGCACCGTACCTTTGGGCAACTATGGCTACACCTTC. This sequence encodes CASTVPLGNYGYTF. The chain joins TRBV9 to TRBJ1-2; no definite D call. The CDR3 loop spans 14 amino acids. The germline CDR1 and CDR2 sequences are SGDLS and YYNGEE. The full variable domain, completed using reference TRBV9 and TRBJ1-2, is DSGVTQTPKHLITATGQRVTLRCSPRSGDLSVYWYQQSLDQGLQFLIQYYNGEERAKGNILERFSAQQFPDLHSELNLSSLELGDSALYFCASTVPLGNYGYTFGSGTRLTVV.

This chain links TRBV28 with TRBJ2-5; D remains ambiguous. CDR3 length: 12 amino acids. Looked up from germline, CDR1 is MDHEN and CDR2 is SYDVKM. With 6 bases removed from V and 1 base from J, the gap between germline ends came to 6 bases. The CDR3 DNA reads as TGTGCCAGCAGACATCTCCAAGAGACCCAGTACTTC. It codes for CASRHLQETQYF.

The chain employs TRBV7-2 and TRBJ2-5; D is unclear. Germline CDR1 reads SGHTA; CDR2 reads FQGNSA. The length of the CDR3 is 14 residues. V dropped 1 base and J dropped 1 base, with 7 bases sitting between them. In nucleotides, the CDR3 is TGTGCCAGCAGCTTAGGCCCCGGCCAAGAGACCCAGTACTTC. Translation gives CASSLGPGQETQYF.

The chain employs TRBV5-1 and TRBJ2-7; D may be TRBD2 (6 bases). Looked up from germline, CDR1 is SGHRS and CDR2 is YFSETQ. The CDR3 is 14 residues long. V gave up 2 bases and J gave up 7 bases, with 16 bases separating them. CDR3 loop: CASSFLSGWEEQYF. The CDR3 DNA follows: TGCGCCAGCAGCTTCCTTAGCGGCTGGGAGGAGCAGTACTTC.

The chain joins TRBV10-1 to TRBJ2-7; TRBD2 is a possible D gene (5 bases). Trimming removed 7 bases at V and 2 bases at J, with 12 bases between. CDR3 size: 13 residues. Germline CDR1 reads WNHNN; CDR2 reads SYGVQD (reference sequence). In nucleotides, the CDR3 is TGCGCCAGCAATCCCCGGGATCCCTACGAGCAGTACTTC. It yields the protein CASNPRDPYEQYF.

This chain uses TRBV2 with TRBJ1-3, with 9 bases fitting TRBD1. This CDR3 contains 15 residues. J lost 4 bases, V lost 8 bases, and 9 bases had no gene match. Germline CDR1 reads SNHLY; CDR2 reads FYNNEI. DNA of the CDR3: TGTGCCAGCTTACGGGACAGGGCACACGGAAACACCATATATTTT. Its translation: CASLRDRAHGNTIYF.

The chain combines TRBV4-1 with TRBJ1-5; weak D call: TRBD1 (6 bases). In germline, CDR1 is MGHRA, CDR2 YSYEKL. The CDR3 sequence is 15 residues long. V was trimmed by 3 bases and J by 3 bases, leaving 12 bases between them. The chain's CDR3 is CASSQVTGPNQPQHF. DNA of the CDR3: TGCGCCAGCAGCCAGGTGACAGGACCCAATCAGCCCCAGCATTTT.

The chain combines TRBV19 with TRBJ1-3; D unclear. Germline lookup yields CDR1 LNHDA and CDR2 SQIVND (reference sequence). Trimming cost V 4 bases and J 0 bases, with 4 bases left between them. This CDR3 has 13 residues. The CDR3 DNA sequence: TGTGCCAGTAGTAGGAGCTCTGGAAACACCATATATTTT. This translates into CASSRSSGNTIYF.

V usage is TRBV30 and J usage is TRBJ2-1; D perhaps matches TRBD2 (6 bases). Trimming left V 4 bases short and J 9 bases short, with 16 bases between. This CDR3 contains 13 residues. Germline loops: CDR1 GTSNPN, CDR2 SVGIG (reference sequence). The CDR3 DNA follows: TGTGCCTGGAAGGCGGGGCCGGGGGTTGAGCAGTTCTTC. It codes for CAWKAGPGVEQFF.

The chain carries TRBV2 and TRBJ1-1; 8 bases match TRBD1. The junction had 7 bases not matched to a gene; V was cut back by 5 bases and J by 5 bases. The CDR3 length is 14 residues. The germline V gene encodes CDR1 SNHLY and CDR2 FYNNEI. The CDR3 region has the DNA TGTGCCAGCAGTCCAAGGACAGGGAGAACTGAAGCTTTCTTT. Translation: CASSPRTGRTEAFF.

The genes are TRBV29-1 and TRBJ2-7; 11 nucleotides agree with TRBD1. The CDR3 sequence is 14 residues long. Trimming removed 7 bases from V and 6 bases from J; junction bases left unmatched: 11. Germline CDR1 reads SQVTM; CDR2 reads ANQGSEA. The CDR3 region has the DNA TGCAGCGCTAACTCCGGACAGGGGGCGGGCGAGCAGTACTTC. Translation gives CSANSGQGAGEQYF.

V is TRBV5-1 and J is TRBJ2-5; 16 bases line up with TRBD2. V shed 2 bases and J 6 bases; nucleotides not matched to a gene: 7. Germline CDR1 reads SGHRS; CDR2 reads YFSETQ. This CDR3 spans 17 amino acids. CDR3 region: CASSLTGTSGGAKTQYF. CDR3 nucleotides: TGCGCCAGCAGCTTAACCGGGACTAGCGGGGGGGCGAAGACCCAGTACTTC.

This clone has a single count. The chain has TRBV28 and TRBJ1-1, with TRBD1 identical over 10 bases. The CDR3 totals 16 residues. The junction had 5 bases not matched to a gene; V was cut back by 1 base and J by 3 bases. CDR1 and CDR2 (germline): MDHEN, SYDVKM. Here the CDR3 DNA reads TGTGCCAGCAGTTTATCGACAGGGGGCACGGACACTGAAGCTTTCTTT. Its translation: CASSLSTGGTDTEAFF.

This chain joins TRBV7-9 and TRBJ1-1; D ambiguous. The CDR3 has 15 residues. Between the trimmed V and J ends, which lost 0 bases and 0 bases, there was a span of 8 bases. In germline, CDR1 is SEHNR, CDR2 FQNEAQ (reference sequence). CDR3 nucleotide sequence: TGTGCCAGCAGCTTAGCGGGGAGCATGAACACTGAAGCTTTCTTT. It codes for CASSLAGSMNTEAFF.

The rearrangement joins TRBV18 to TRBJ1-6; TRBD1 matches at 9 bases. The junction had 9 bases not matched to a gene; V was cut back by 5 bases and J by 7 bases. The V gene's germline CDR1 is KGHSH and CDR2 LQKENI. The CDR3 is made up of 16 amino acids. CDR3 sequence (DNA): TGTGCCAGCTCAAGCGCCGGGACAGGGACCAATTCACCCCTCCACTTT. It translates to CASSSAGTGTNSPLHF. Together with reference TRBV18 and TRBJ1-6, the CDR3 gives the full variable domain: NAGVMQNPRHLVRRRGQEARLRCSPMKGHSHVYWYRQLPEEGLKFMVYLQKENIIDESGMPKERFSAEFPKEGPSILRIQQVVRGDSAAYFCASSSAGTGTNSPLHFGNGTRLTVT.

The rearrangement joins TRBV5-1 to TRBJ2-3, with TRBD1 identical over 7 bases. This CDR3 region has 16 residues. J was trimmed by 5 bases and V by 0 bases; bases with no gene match: 9. Germline V gene sequence: CDR1 SGHRS, CDR2 YFSETQ. The CDR3 reads CASSLALGGSRDTQYF. The DNA of the CDR3 is TGCGCCAGCAGCTTGGCTCTAGGGGGCTCAAGAGATACGCAGTATTTT.